This T cell receptor beta chain comes out of a study of vaccination and CD4 T cells after COVID-19. Study at large: Cells were stimulated with overlapping spike peptides from SARS-CoV-2, HCoV-NL63, HCoV-OC43 and HCoV-229E.

Treatment noted: roughly 10-day PBMC culture with coronavirus spike peptide pools or control peptides (ViraFEST assay). This clonotype is large (0.1 to 1%). Its matching antigen is unknown. Cultured CD4+ T-cell DNA underwent Oncomine TCR Beta short-read sequencing. TCRdb fed the PCR reads into MiXCR, producing one record per CDR3 protein. Of approximately 9,300 distinct CDR3 sequences listed, 66% were seen once; the top ten hold 26%. General study findings and limits: The analysis of convalescent patients involved relatively few individuals and lacked early post-infection timepoints.

Trimming shortened V by 5 bases and J by 2 bases, and 12 bases separated the two germline ends. The CDR3 length is 14 residues. The rearrangement uses TRBV12-3 or TRBV12-4 and TRBJ1-2; D is possibly TRBD1 (6 bases). Sequences were obtained from CD4+ T cells from blood, cultured in vitro. The source is a human donor who had recovered from COVID-19. The CDR3 spells CASSPEGGNYGYTF. The CDR3 nucleotides read TGTGCCAGCAGTCCCGAGGGGGGCAACTATGGCTACACCTTC.